The 12 T cell receptor beta chains given below trace back to one sample, sequenced in a study of spatial heterogeneity in lung cancer. Broader study findings: Tumoral mutation counts were tracked by counts of expanded intratumoral alpha and beta TCRs.

Stated time point: sample taken at primary tumor resection. TCRdb fed the 5' RACE reads into MiXCR, producing one record per CDR3 protein. The data show 4,000 to 5,500 distinct CDR3 sequences, with 8.4% seen just once and about 15% held by the top ten. These receptors have no known antigen. Sequencing used lung tumor tissue, obtained at surgery. These receptors originate from a female donor with early-stage non-small cell lung cancer.

This clonotype was observed a few times. The V and J genes are TRBV29-1 and TRBJ1-1, with D unclear. V lost 4 bases and J lost 2, with 11 bases in between. This CDR3 spans 13 amino acids. CDR1 is SQVTM and CDR2 is ANQGSEA in the germline V gene. The CDR3 region has the DNA TGCAGCGTTGTCGGCTCGATAAACACTGAAGCTTTCTTT. It encodes CSVVGSINTEAFF.

The chain links TRBV7-6 to TRBJ2-1, with 10 bases aligning to TRBD2. The germline gives CDR1 SGHVS, CDR2 FNYEAQ. V shed 1 base, J shed 7 bases, and the junction held 4 bases outside the gene matches. The length of the CDR3 is 15 residues. The CDR3 bases are TGTGCCAGCAGCTTAGTAACTAGCGGGGAAAATGAGCAGTTCTTC. Translation gives CASSLVTSGENEQFF.

This clonotype was seen a handful of times. The chain couples TRBV7-9 to TRBJ2-3; 7 bases are a match to TRBD2. There are 15 residues in the CDR3. Germline lookup yields CDR1 SEHNR and CDR2 FQNEAQ (reference sequence). Trimming took 4 bases from V and 0 from J; bases not matched to a gene: 4. CDR3 in amino acids: CASSSSGISTDTQYF. CDR3 nucleotide sequence: TGTGCCAGCAGCTCTAGCGGAATTAGCACAGATACGCAGTATTTT.

This chain joins TRBV6-5 and TRBJ2-1; the match to TRBD2 covers 9 bases. Germline trimming cut 4 bases from V and 2 bases from J; bases unmatched to any gene: 3. CDR1 MNHEY and CDR2 SVGAGI come from the germline V gene. CDR3 size: 15 residues. CDR3 DNA: TGTGCCAGCAGTTTTTGCGGGGGGGCCTACAATGAGCAGTTCTTC. It codes for CASSFCGGAYNEQFF.

The V call is TRBV13, the J call TRBJ2-6; D ambiguous. This CDR3 has 15 residues. The germline CDR1 and CDR2 sequences are PRHDT and FYEKMQ (reference sequence). The V end was cut by 5 bases, the J end by 4 bases, with 12 bases between. DNA of the CDR3: TGTGCCAGCAGCCCCTGGACGAAGGGGGCCAACGTCCTGACTTTC. It yields the protein CASSPWTKGANVLTF.

This clonotype is medium-sized. The chain has TRBV29-1 and TRBJ2-5; D tentatively fits TRBD1 or TRBD2 (6 bases each). Germline values: CDR1 SQVTM, CDR2 ANQGSEA. The germline V and J ends were trimmed by 4 bases and 7 bases, with 16 bases remaining between them. The CDR3 runs to 13 residues. The CDR3 spells CSVGGTGAVTQYF. The DNA of the CDR3 is TGCAGCGTTGGGGGGACGGGGGCGGTGACCCAGTACTTC.

The chain joins TRBV2 to TRBJ2-7; tentatively, D is TRBD1 or TRBD2 (6 bases each). Germline V gene lookup returns CDR1 SNHLY and CDR2 FYNNEI. The CDR3 length is 14 residues. Trimming took off 2 bases at V and 2 bases at J, with 10 bases between the two ends. CDR3 in amino acids: CASSEWGAPYEQYF. In DNA form, the CDR3 reads TGTGCCAGCAGTGAATGGGGGGCCCCCTACGAGCAGTACTTC.

By share of the sample, this clonotype is medium-sized. This chain uses TRBV3-1 with TRBJ1-6; D is unresolved. The CDR3 covers 15 residues. Germline assignment: CDR1 LGHDT and CDR2 YNNKEL (reference sequence). Trimming pared 0 bases from V and 1 base from J, leaving 4 bases between. In DNA form, the CDR3 reads TGTGCCAGCAGCCAAGATGAATCCTATAATTCACCCCTCCACTTT. Translating it yields CASSQDESYNSPLHF.

The chain joins TRBV19 to TRBJ1-2, with D possibly being TRBD1 (5 bases). V was trimmed by 8 bases and J by 7 bases, leaving 17 bases between them. Germline V gene lookup returns CDR1 LNHDA and CDR2 SQIVND (reference sequence). This CDR3 has 13 amino acids. CDR3 protein: CASRDRNFGGYTF. As DNA, the CDR3 is TGTGCCAGTCGGGACCGGAATTTTGGTGGCTACACCTTC.

This clonotype counts as medium-sized. The V gene is TRBV7-6, the J gene TRBJ1-5; 10 nucleotides align to TRBD1. The CDR3 is 15 residues long. Germline CDR1 SGHVS, CDR2 FNYEAQ. The V and J ends lost 1 base and 8 bases, in that order; junction bases with no gene match: 5. The CDR3 sequence is CASSLVGQGGEPQHF. The DNA for the CDR3 is TGTGCCAGCAGCTTAGTCGGACAGGGGGGTGAGCCCCAGCATTTT.

This clonotype occurred a few times. Being one base from a much bigger clone, this may be a read error. V gene TRBV6-1 combines with J gene TRBJ1-2, with D possibly being TRBD1 (5 bases). The CDR3 has 15 amino acids. Germline V gives CDR1 MNHNS, CDR2 SASEGT. The CDR3 sequence is CAGSWGDPQYYGYTF. CDR3 in DNA: TGTGCCGGCAGTTGGGGGGATCCCCAGTACTATGGCTACACCTTC.

This rearrangement joins TRBV5-1 to TRBJ1-1; D perhaps matches TRBD1 (5 bases). The CDR3 is made up of 14 amino acids. With 2 bases removed from V and 3 bases from J, the gap between germline ends came to 11 bases. Germline V lookup: CDR1 SGHRS, CDR2 YFSETQ. The DNA for the CDR3 is TGCGCCAGCAGCTTACAGGCATCGGACACTGAAGCTTTCTTT. Amino acid sequence: CASSLQASDTEAFF.